This TCR beta chain appears in the sequencing data of a study of brain T cells in children with intractable seizures. Described time point: blood from clinic visit 5 months post-surgery; TSC patient then seizure free. The sequenced cases were selected for having the highest brain T cell transcript signatures. Before surgery, patients took at least one anti-epileptic drug. Comment on this clone: Its antigen is unknown.

Using immunoSEQ multiplex PCR, the repertoire was profiled, and TCRdb retains in-frame clones only, with some absent. The repertoire holds about 350,000 clones, with roughly 92% as singletons. Study-wide points: Viral specificity was inferred only from CDR3 similarity; HCMV serostatus was unknown.

The CDR3 spans 14 residues. Germline values: CDR1 SGHRS, CDR2 YFSETQ. Trimming took 1 base from V and 5 from J, leaving 13 bases between them. The receptor comes from a boy in the first two years of life with tuberous sclerosis and intractable seizures. The source was peripheral blood, collected 4 to 6 months after surgery. The chain recombines TRBV5-1 with TRBJ2-7; D gene ambiguous. CDR3 region: CASSLLTNENEQYF. As DNA, the CDR3 is TGCGCCAGCAGCTTGCTCACCAACGAGAACGAGCAGTACTTC.